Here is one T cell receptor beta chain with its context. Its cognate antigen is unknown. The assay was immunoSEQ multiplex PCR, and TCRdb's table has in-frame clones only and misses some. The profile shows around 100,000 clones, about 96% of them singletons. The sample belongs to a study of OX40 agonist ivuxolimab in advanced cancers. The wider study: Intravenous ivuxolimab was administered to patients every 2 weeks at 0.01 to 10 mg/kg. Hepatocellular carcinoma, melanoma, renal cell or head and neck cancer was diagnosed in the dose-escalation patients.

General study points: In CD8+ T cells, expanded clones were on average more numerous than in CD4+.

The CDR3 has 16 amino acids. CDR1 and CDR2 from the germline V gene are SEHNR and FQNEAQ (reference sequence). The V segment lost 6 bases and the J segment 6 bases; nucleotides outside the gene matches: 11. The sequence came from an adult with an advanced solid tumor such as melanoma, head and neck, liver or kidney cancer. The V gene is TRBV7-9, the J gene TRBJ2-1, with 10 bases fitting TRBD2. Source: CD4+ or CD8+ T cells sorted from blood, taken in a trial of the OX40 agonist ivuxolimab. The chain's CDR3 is CASSRTGTSAPNEQFF. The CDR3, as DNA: TGTGCCAGCAGTCGTACCGGGACTAGCGCCCCCAATGAGCAGTTCTTC.